These T cell receptor beta chains were read from a single sample in a study of T-cell memory formation after mild COVID-19. TCRdb re-derived calls from the 5' RACE reads in MiXCR, one entry per CDR3 protein. Of 150,000 or so distinct CDR3 sequences detected, 25% to 40% appear once; the ten largest clones hold 12%. The material sequenced was PBMCs or a T cell subset sorted from them (not recorded which). These receptors were taken from an adult woman who had mild COVID-19 (a few samples of this study predate the infection). Cell type and time point are not known. CDR3s include the opening cysteine and the closing phenylalanine or tryptophan. A D gene is named only where the DNA matches it firmly. Not every row has a clone size; where given, it reads once, few, many or a size class.

v_call	j_call	clone_size	d_call	cdr3_aa	cdr3_nt
TRBV20-1	TRBJ2-7	few	NA	CSAKQTTYEQYF	TGCAGTGCTAAACAGACAACTTACGAGCAGTACTTC
TRBV12-3/TRBV12-4	TRBJ2-1	NA	TRBD1	CASSLFGGQGNEQFF	TGTGCCAGCAGTTTATTCGGGGGACAGGGCAATGAGCAGTTCTTC
TRBV3-1	TRBJ2-4	NA	NA	CASSQSKNIQYF	TGTGCCAGCAGCCAAAGTAAGAACATTCAGTACTTC
TRBV20-1	TRBJ1-2	NA	NA	CSARDFAGQGSGYTF	TGCAGTGCTAGAGATTTCGCGGGGCAGGGCAGCGGCTACACCTTC
TRBV7-9	TRBJ2-2	few	NA	CASSLFGGEVTGELFF	TGTGCCAGCAGCCTATTCGGGGGTGAGGTCACCGGGGAGCTGTTTTTT
TRBV14	TRBJ2-2	NA	NA	CASSQPQDGNTWELFF	TGTGCCAGCAGCCAACCCCAGGACGGAAACACCTGGGAGCTGTTTTTT
TRBV5-1	TRBJ2-2	NA	NA	CASSLRTDPGTGELFF	TGCGCCAGCAGTTTGAGGACAGATCCGGGTACCGGGGAGCTGTTTTTT
TRBV5-6	TRBJ2-5	NA	NA	CASSPGGGVPETQYF	TGTGCCAGCAGCCCAGGGGGAGGGGTCCCGGAGACCCAGTACTTC
TRBV11-2	TRBJ2-3	few	NA	CASCFGVSSTDTQYF	TGTGCCAGCTGCTTTGGGGTCTCTAGCACAGATACGCAGTATTTT
TRBV14	TRBJ1-3	NA	NA	CASSHLRDFRENTIYF	TGTGCCAGCAGCCACCTCCGGGACTTCCGGGAAAACACCATATATTTT
TRBV19	TRBJ2-3	NA	TRBD2	CASSQREAGDTQYF	TGTGCCAGTAGTCAGCGGGAAGCGGGAGATACGCAGTATTTT
TRBV7-6	TRBJ2-2	NA	NA	CASSSDRDTNTGELFF	TGTGCCAGCAGCTCTGACCGGGACACAAACACCGGGGAGCTGTTTTTT
TRBV25-1	TRBJ2-1	NA	TRBD2	CASSASGRRYNEQFF	TGTGCCAGCAGCGCGAGCGGGAGGAGGTACAATGAGCAGTTCTTC
TRBV12-3/TRBV12-4	TRBJ1-6	many	NA	CASGLGDNSPLHF	TGTGCCAGCGGGCTCGGGGATAATTCACCCCTCCACTTT
TRBV19	TRBJ2-7	NA	TRBD1	CASSLDRGITYEQYF	TGTGCCAGTAGTTTGGACAGGGGGATTACCTACGAGCAGTACTTC
TRBV7-9	TRBJ1-1	NA	NA	CASSLGYAFF	TGTGCCAGCAGCTTAGGGTATGCTTTCTTT
TRBV6-5	TRBJ2-1	few	TRBD1	CASSYGQDNEQFF	TGTGCCAGCAGTTACGGACAGGACAATGAGCAGTTCTTC
TRBV18	TRBJ2-5	few	TRBD1	CASSPDRGREETQYF	TGTGCCAGCTCTCCGGACAGGGGGCGCGAAGAGACCCAGTACTTC
TRBV6-1	TRBJ1-5	NA	NA	CASRSQGNSNQPQHF	TGTGCCAGCAGATCGCAGGGGAATAGCAATCAGCCCCAGCATTTT
TRBV25-1	TRBJ2-7	NA	NA	CASSGEGGSYEQYF	TGTGCCAGCAGTGGTGAGGGGGGGTCCTACGAGCAGTACTTC
TRBV7-2	TRBJ2-1	NA	TRBD2	CASSLGGGVSYNEQFF	TGTGCCAGCAGCTTAGGCGGGGGGGTCTCCTACAATGAGCAGTTCTTC
TRBV12-3/TRBV12-4	TRBJ1-5	few	NA	CASSFSINQPQHF	TGTGCCAGCAGTTTTAGTATCAATCAGCCCCAGCATTTT
TRBV7-9	TRBJ2-1	NA	NA	CASSVPGTDNEQFF	TGTGCCAGCAGCGTACCTGGGACTGACAATGAGCAGTTCTTC
TRBV7-2	TRBJ2-2	few	NA	CASSQQGPSTGELFF	TGTGCCAGCAGCCAGCAAGGTCCTTCCACCGGGGAGCTGTTTTTT
TRBV7-9	TRBJ1-2	NA	TRBD1	CASSLARGTGEGYTF	TGTGCCAGCAGCTTAGCTCGGGGGACAGGGGAAGGCTACACCTTC
TRBV12-3/TRBV12-4	TRBJ1-1	NA	NA	CASIFFRTNTEAFF	TGTGCCAGCATCTTTTTCCGGACGAACACTGAAGCTTTCTTT
TRBV6-5	TRBJ2-7	NA	NA	CASRLPSGEQYF	TGTGCCAGCAGGCTGCCATCTGGGGAGCAGTACTTC
TRBV19	TRBJ1-5	NA	NA	CASNENRVQPQHF	TGTGCCAGTAATGAAAACAGGGTTCAGCCCCAGCATTTT
TRBV12-3/TRBV12-4	TRBJ2-5	NA	NA	CASSSTTNQETQYF	TGTGCCAGCAGCTCCACGACTAATCAAGAGACCCAGTACTTC
TRBV7-2	TRBJ1-5	NA	TRBD1	CASKPDRGPGNQPQHF	TGTGCCAGCAAACCTGACAGGGGGCCGGGCAATCAGCCCCAGCATTTT
TRBV6-1	TRBJ1-1	few	TRBD1	CAIQGVNTEAFF	TGTGCCATCCAGGGGGTGAACACTGAAGCTTTCTTT
TRBV5-8	TRBJ2-5	NA	NA	CASSLPGAEETQYF	TGTGCCAGCAGCTTGCCGGGGGCCGAAGAGACCCAGTACTTC
TRBV12-3/TRBV12-4	TRBJ2-1	few	NA	CASRRISYDEQFF	TGTGCCAGCAGACGGATTTCGTATGATGAGCAGTTCTTC
TRBV7-3	TRBJ1-6	NA	NA	CASSPGTYNSPLHF	TGTGCCAGCAGTCCCGGGACATACAATTCACCCCTCCACTTT
TRBV2	TRBJ2-3	few	TRBD2	CASNPGPRSSGGPDTQYF	TGTGCCAGCAACCCTGGGCCCAGGTCGAGCGGGGGCCCAGATACGCAGTATTTT
TRBV27	TRBJ2-2	NA	NA	CASSLIENTGELFF	TGTGCCAGCAGTTTGATTGAAAACACCGGGGAGCTGTTTTTT
TRBV9	TRBJ2-7	NA	TRBD2	CASSVGSGSAYEQYF	TGTGCCAGCAGCGTAGGTAGCGGGAGCGCCTACGAGCAGTACTTC
TRBV11-3	TRBJ2-3	NA	NA	CASSSVYGYPPDTQYF	TGTGCCAGCAGCTCCGTCTACGGGTACCCCCCAGATACGCAGTATTTT
TRBV12-3/TRBV12-4	TRBJ1-1	NA	NA	CAGLKDTEAFF	TGTGCCGGACTCAAGGACACTGAAGCTTTCTTT
TRBV27	TRBJ2-2	few	NA	CASSKTLIGQLNTGELFF	TGTGCCAGCAGCAAAACCCTGATCGGACAGTTGAACACCGGGGAGCTGTTTTTT
TRBV20-1	TRBJ1-6	NA	NA	CSARGPPLHF	TGCAGTGCACGAGGGCCACCCCTCCACTTT
TRBV28	TRBJ2-7	few	NA	CASSDRGLAYEQYF	TGTGCCAGCAGTGACCGGGGGCTTGCCTACGAGCAGTACTTC
TRBV5-4	TRBJ1-4	few	NA	CASSTQGEGEKLFF	TGTGCCAGCAGCACCCAGGGAGAGGGTGAAAAACTGTTTTTT
TRBV6-5	TRBJ2-3	NA	TRBD2	CASSPRPAGGATQYF	TGTGCCAGCAGCCCCCGTCCAGCGGGGGGGGCCACGCAGTATTTT
TRBV29-1	TRBJ2-4	NA	NA	CSVEDLYEGGGNIQYF	TGCAGCGTTGAAGATCTGTACGAGGGTGGCGGGAACATTCAGTACTTC
TRBV29-1	TRBJ2-7	NA	NA	CSVGGARSSYEQYF	TGCAGCGTCGGTGGGGCCCGAAGCTCCTACGAGCAGTACTTC
TRBV9	TRBJ2-7	NA	NA	CASSAGGQGAYEQYF	TGTGCCAGCAGCGCCGGAGGGCAGGGAGCCTACGAGCAGTACTTC
TRBV7-3	TRBJ2-1	NA	NA	CASSPTDLVNNEQFF	TGTGCCAGCAGCCCGACCGACCTAGTCAACAATGAGCAGTTCTTC
TRBV4-1	TRBJ2-5	few	NA	CASSQLLGETQYF	TGCGCCAGCAGCCAATTGTTAGGCGAGACCCAGTACTTC
TRBV9	TRBJ1-2	NA	NA	CASREPGQANGYTF	TGTGCCAGCAGAGAACCGGGCCAAGCTAATGGCTACACCTTC
TRBV13	TRBJ1-1	few	NA	CASSSMGYNTEAFF	TGTGCCAGCAGCTCTATGGGTTATAACACTGAAGCTTTCTTT
TRBV7-2	TRBJ2-7	few	TRBD2	CASSLALAGAEQYF	TGTGCCAGCAGCTTAGCATTAGCGGGGGCCGAGCAGTACTTC
TRBV7-2	TRBJ2-1	few	TRBD2	CASSFLTSVQFF	TGTGCCAGCAGCTTCCTGACTAGCGTGCAGTTCTTC
TRBV6-1	TRBJ2-2	NA	TRBD2	CASGLAGEAGELFF	TGTGCCAGCGGACTAGCGGGAGAGGCCGGGGAGCTGTTTTTT